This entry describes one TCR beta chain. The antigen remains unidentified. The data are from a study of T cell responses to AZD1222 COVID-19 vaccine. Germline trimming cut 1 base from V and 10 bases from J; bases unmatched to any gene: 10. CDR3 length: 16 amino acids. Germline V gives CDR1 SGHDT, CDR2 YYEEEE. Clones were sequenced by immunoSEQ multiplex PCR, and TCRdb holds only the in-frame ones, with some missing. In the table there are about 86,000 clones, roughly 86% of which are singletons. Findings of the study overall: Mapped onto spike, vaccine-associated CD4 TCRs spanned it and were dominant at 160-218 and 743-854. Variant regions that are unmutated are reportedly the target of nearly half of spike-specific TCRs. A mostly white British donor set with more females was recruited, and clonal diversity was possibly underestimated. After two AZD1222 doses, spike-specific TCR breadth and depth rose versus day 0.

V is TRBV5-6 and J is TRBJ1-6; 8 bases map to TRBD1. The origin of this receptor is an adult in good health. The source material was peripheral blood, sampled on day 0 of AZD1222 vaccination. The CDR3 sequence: CASSLRVDRVESPLHF. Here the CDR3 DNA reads TGTGCCAGCAGCTTGAGGGTGGACAGGGTTGAATCACCCCTCCACTTT.